This TCR beta chain was sequenced for a study of blood T cell repertoires in COVID-19. For the study at large: COVID-19 samples collected from the United States, Italy and Spain covered acute and convalescent phases. Sources were T cells, B-cell-depleted T cells, or PBMCs; the material itself was cDNA or gDNA.

Original data processing: Nucleated cell number was recorded as an estimate derived from reference gene primer amplification. Method: immunoSEQ multiplex PCR; TCRdb's copy keeps in-frame clones and lacks some. V and J calls and clone size are as listed in that table; D and trimming were resolved from the DNA. The sample has 200,000 or so clones, 70% to 90% seen once. Sequenced input: peripheral blood. This receptor was obtained from a man in his sixties with acute or convalescent COVID-19.

CDR3 sequence (DNA): TGTGCCATCAGACCGGACATAATGAACACTGAAGCTTTCTTT. Its translation: CAIRPDIMNTEAFF. This chain joins TRBV10-3 and TRBJ1-1; possibly TRBD1 for D (5 bases). Trimming cost V 6 bases and J 0 bases, with 11 bases left between them. The CDR3 contains 14 residues. CDR1 and CDR2 from the germline V gene are ENHRY and SYGVKD.